Below are 8 T cell receptor beta chains sequenced from a single sample in a study of cytomegalovirus exposure and HLA in healthy donors (TCRdb year 2017). The method was the immunoSEQ multiplex PCR assay. For the multiplex PCR, a mixture combining 60 forward primers for TCR Vbeta segments and 13 reverse primers for TCR Jbeta segments was used. TCRdb provides this immuneACCESS table in a form limited to in-frame rearrangements. Some clones are lacking; in checked studies, under half of them reflect an unresolved V gene, and why the rest are absent is not known. This sample's records show about 150,000 clones. The ten largest make up around 1.5% of the sample. Input material: PBMCs. The receptors come from a woman aged 50 to 60 in good health and CMV-seronegative.

The V gene is TRBV5-1, the J gene TRBJ2-7; D perhaps matches TRBD1 (5 bases). Deletions cut 0 bases from V and 0 bases from J, with 10 bases between. Germline CDR1 reads SGHRS; CDR2 reads YFSETQ. The CDR3 covers 15 residues. DNA for the CDR3: TGCGCCAGCAGCTTGGTGGGGCAGAGCTCCTACGAGCAGTACTTC. Translating it yields CASSLVGQSSYEQYF.

The rearrangement joins TRBV30 to TRBJ1-1, with a possible D match to TRBD1 (5 bases). Looked up from germline, CDR1 is GTSNPN and CDR2 is SVGIG (reference sequence). This CDR3 is 13 amino acids long. Trimming removed 0 bases from V and 1 base from J, with 6 bases in between. Here the CDR3 reads CAWSVQENTEAFF. CDR3 coding DNA: TGTGCCTGGAGTGTACAGGAGAACACTGAAGCTTTCTTT.

This chain joins TRBV27 and TRBJ2-1; 10 nucleotides line up with TRBD2. The CDR3 runs to 15 residues. Trimming removed 5 bases from V and 5 bases from J; junction bases left unmatched: 6. Looked up from germline, CDR1 is MNHEY and CDR2 is SMNVEV (reference sequence). Written as DNA, the CDR3 is TGTGCCAGCAGTCCGCTAGCGGGAGTCGACAATGAGCAGTTCTTC. Encoded protein: CASSPLAGVDNEQFF.

The chain joins TRBV5-1 to TRBJ2-5, with 11 bases lining up with TRBD1. The germline V gene encodes CDR1 SGHRS and CDR2 YFSETQ. The CDR3 is 20 residues long. V shed 0 bases, J shed 0 bases, and the junction held 13 bases outside the gene matches. Here the CDR3 DNA reads TGCGCCAGCAGCTTGGGGCCATTACCCCGGGACAGGGGGTACCAAGAGACCCAGTACTTC. It is translated as CASSLGPLPRDRGYQETQYF.

This sequence joins TRBV5-1 and TRBJ2-2; the D gene is possibly TRBD1 (5 bases). Trimming pared 5 bases from V and 3 bases from J, leaving 14 bases between. Germline lookup yields CDR1 SGHRS and CDR2 YFSETQ. This CDR3 spans 15 amino acids. CDR3 in amino acids: CASRRPDSDTGELFF. CDR3 in DNA: TGCGCCAGCAGGCGTCCCGACAGTGACACCGGGGAGCTGTTTTTT.

The V and J genes are TRBV2 and TRBJ1-1; possible D gene TRBD1, 6 bases. The germline V and J ends were trimmed by 4 bases and 1 base, with 10 bases remaining between them. Germline V CDR1 and CDR2: SNHLY, FYNNEI. This CDR3 region has 14 residues. The CDR3, as DNA: TGTGCCAGCAGTGGGGCCAGGGGGAACACTGAAGCTTTCTTT. Translated: CASSGARGNTEAFF.

The V gene is TRBV9, the J gene TRBJ1-3; 9 bases match TRBD1. The V segment lost 2 bases and the J segment 3 bases; nucleotides outside the gene matches: 6. The CDR3 has 16 residues. Germline V lookup: CDR1 SGDLS, CDR2 YYNGEE. CDR3 in amino acids: CASSVLTGGSGNTIYF. The CDR3 DNA sequence: TGTGCCAGCAGCGTTTTGACAGGGGGTAGTGGAAACACCATATATTTT.

J is TRBJ2-7 and V is TRBV5-1; 7 bases match TRBD1. Germline V gene lookup returns CDR1 SGHRS and CDR2 YFSETQ. V was clipped by 2 bases and J by 4 bases; unmatched bases: 3. This CDR3 has 13 amino acids. This CDR3 reads CASSFDRVYEQYF. The CDR3 coding sequence is TGCGCCAGCAGCTTTGACAGGGTATACGAGCAGTACTTC. Full variable domain (remainder filled in from reference TRBV5-1 and TRBJ2-7): KAGVTQTPRYLIKTRGQQVTLSCSPISGHRSVSWYQQTPGQGLQFLFEYFSETQRNKGNFPGRFSGRQFSNSRSEMNVSTLELGDSALYLCASSFDRVYEQYFGPGTRLTVT.